The present TCR beta chain was sequenced within a study of T cell repertoires in cytomegalovirus infection. In the study overall: Indicated by public TCR beta signatures were CMV infection and matching HLA type. Broader study findings: Dominating the ex vivo response were HLA-C-restricted CMV-specific TCR beta clonotypes.

The germline CDR1 and CDR2 sequences are SGHVS and FNYEAQ. This CDR3 has 16 residues. Trimming took off 5 bases at V and 8 bases at J, with 22 bases between the two ends. Via MiXCR, TCRdb re-called the reads, giving one row per CDR3 protein. The sample holds 27,000 or so distinct CDR3 sequences, around 19% seen once. Comments on this clonotype: What it binds is not known.

This rearrangement joins TRBV7-6 to TRBJ2-4; possibly TRBD1 for D (6 bases). The specimen comprised CD8+ T cells from cultured PBMCs, sampled from culture after CMV antigen stimulation. This receptor was obtained from a human donor in good health (CMV status not recorded). Some clones in this sample may be carry-over from other donors' samples. The CDR3 loop is CASSPTGKSSWDIQYF. CDR3 bases: TGTGCCAGCAGCCCCACAGGGAAGAGCAGCTGGGACATTCAGTACTTC.